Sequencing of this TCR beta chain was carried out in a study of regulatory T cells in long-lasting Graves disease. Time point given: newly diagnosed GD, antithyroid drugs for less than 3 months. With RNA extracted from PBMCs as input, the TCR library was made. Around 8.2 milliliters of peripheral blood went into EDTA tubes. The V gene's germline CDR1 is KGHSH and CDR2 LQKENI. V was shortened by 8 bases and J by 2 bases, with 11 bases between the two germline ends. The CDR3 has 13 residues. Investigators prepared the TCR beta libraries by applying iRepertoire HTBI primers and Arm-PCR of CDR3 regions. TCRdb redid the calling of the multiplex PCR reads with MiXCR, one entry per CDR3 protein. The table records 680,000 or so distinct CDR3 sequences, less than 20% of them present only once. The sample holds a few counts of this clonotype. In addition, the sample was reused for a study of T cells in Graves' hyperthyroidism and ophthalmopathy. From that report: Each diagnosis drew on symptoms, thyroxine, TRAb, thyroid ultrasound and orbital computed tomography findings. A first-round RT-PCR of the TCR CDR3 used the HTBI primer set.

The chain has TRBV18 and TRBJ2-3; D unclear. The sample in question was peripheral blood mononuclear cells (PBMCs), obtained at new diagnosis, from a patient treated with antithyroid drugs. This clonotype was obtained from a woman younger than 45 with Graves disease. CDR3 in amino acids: CASSPTLTDTQYF. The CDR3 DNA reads TGTGCCAGCAGCCCCACTCTCACAGATACGCAGTATTTT.